What follows describes a single T cell receptor (beta chain). Antigen: not known. These data originate in a study of shared clonotypes between healthy human individuals. Data came from immunoSEQ multiplex PCR; TCRdb stores just in-frame clones and leaves some out. This table has roughly 850,000 clones, 95% to 97% appearing once. CDR1 is LNHDA and CDR2 is SQIVND in the germline V gene (reference sequence). The CDR3 runs 12 residues. Trimming took off 6 bases at V and 0 bases at J, with 5 bases between the two ends. The study's findings and limits: Some naive CD4 clonotypes, 4% to 6%, turned up in common across four donors.

The naive CD8 subset, CD45RO-negative cells positively selected for CCR7, excluded terminally differentiated effector memory CD45RA+ cells. Sequenced material: naive CD8+ T cells sorted from blood. The clonotype comes from a man aged 25 to 45 in good health. This chain links TRBV19 with TRBJ1-2; D is ambiguous. DNA for the CDR3: TGTGCCAGTAGGGTTTCTAACTATGGCTACACCTTC. Translation gives CASRVSNYGYTF.